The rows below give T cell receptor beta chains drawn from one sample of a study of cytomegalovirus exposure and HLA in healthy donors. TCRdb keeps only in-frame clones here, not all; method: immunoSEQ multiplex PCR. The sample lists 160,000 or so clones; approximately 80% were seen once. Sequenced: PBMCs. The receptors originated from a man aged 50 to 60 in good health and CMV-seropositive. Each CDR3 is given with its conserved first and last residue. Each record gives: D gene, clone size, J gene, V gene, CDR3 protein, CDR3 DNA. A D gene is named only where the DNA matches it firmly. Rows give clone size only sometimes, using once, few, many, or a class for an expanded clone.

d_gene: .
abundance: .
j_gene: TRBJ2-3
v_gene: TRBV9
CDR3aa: CASSATGSGDTQYF
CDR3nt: TGTGCCAGCAGCGCGACAGGATCGGGAGATACGCAGTATTTT

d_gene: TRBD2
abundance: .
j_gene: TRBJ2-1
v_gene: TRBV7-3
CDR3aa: CASSKTSGRENEQFF
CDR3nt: TGTGCCAGCAGCAAGACTAGCGGGAGGGAAAATGAGCAGTTCTTC

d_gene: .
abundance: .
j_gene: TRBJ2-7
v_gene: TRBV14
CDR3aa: CASSHRVTYEQYF
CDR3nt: TGTGCCAGCAGCCACAGGGTTACCTACGAGCAGTACTTC

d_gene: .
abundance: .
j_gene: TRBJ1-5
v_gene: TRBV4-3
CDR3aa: CASSQVVGGQPQHF
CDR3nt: TGCGCCAGCAGCCAAGTGGTCGGCGGCCAGCCCCAGCATTTT

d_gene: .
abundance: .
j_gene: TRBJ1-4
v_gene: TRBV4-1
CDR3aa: CASSQDQTGSNEKLFF
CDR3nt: TGCGCCAGCAGCCAAGACCAAACGGGATCTAATGAAAAACTGTTTTTT

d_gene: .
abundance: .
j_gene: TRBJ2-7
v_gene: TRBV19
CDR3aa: CASSPYLGTGPYEQYF
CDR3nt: TGTGCCAGTAGTCCCTATCTTGGGACTGGACCCTACGAGCAGTACTTC

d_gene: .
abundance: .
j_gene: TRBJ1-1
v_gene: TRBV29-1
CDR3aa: CSGQKDTEAFF
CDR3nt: TGCAGCGGACAGAAAGACACTGAAGCTTTCTTT

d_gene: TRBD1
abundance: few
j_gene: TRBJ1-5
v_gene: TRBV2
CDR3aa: CAGGTGVTNQPQHF
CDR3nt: TGTGCCGGGGGGACAGGGGTGACCAATCAGCCCCAGCATTTT

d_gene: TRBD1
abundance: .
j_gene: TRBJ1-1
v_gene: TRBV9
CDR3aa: CASSGQGAPTEAFF
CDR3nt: TGTGCCAGCAGCGGACAGGGGGCGCCGACTGAAGCTTTCTTT

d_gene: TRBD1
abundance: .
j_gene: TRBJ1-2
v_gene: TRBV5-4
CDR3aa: CASSLVDRANYGYTF
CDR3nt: TGTGCCAGCAGCTTGGTGGACAGGGCCAACTATGGCTACACCTTC

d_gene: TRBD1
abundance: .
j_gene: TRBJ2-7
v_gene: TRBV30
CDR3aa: CAWSLEEGGYAPYEQYF
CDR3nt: TGTGCCTGGAGTCTAGAGGAAGGGGGCTATGCCCCCTACGAGCAGTACTTC

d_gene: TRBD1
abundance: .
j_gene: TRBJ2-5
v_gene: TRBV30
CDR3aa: CAWRDRGQTQYF
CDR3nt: TGTGCCTGGAGGGACAGGGGTCAGACCCAGTACTTC

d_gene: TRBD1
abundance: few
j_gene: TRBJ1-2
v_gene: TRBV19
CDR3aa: CASSTLTGGGGYTF
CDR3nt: TGTGCCAGTAGTACCCTGACAGGGGGCGGCGGCTACACCTTC

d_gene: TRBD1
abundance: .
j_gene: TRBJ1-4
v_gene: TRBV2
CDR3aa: CASTRDRGRVEKLFF
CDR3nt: TGTGCCAGCACCCGAGACAGGGGGCGAGTTGAAAAACTGTTTTTT

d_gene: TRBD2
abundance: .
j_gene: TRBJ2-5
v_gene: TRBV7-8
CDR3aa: CASSPRLAGSEETQYF
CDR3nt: TGTGCCAGCAGCCCAAGACTAGCGGGGAGTGAGGAGACCCAGTACTTC

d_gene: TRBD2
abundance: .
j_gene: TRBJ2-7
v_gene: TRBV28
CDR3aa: CASSPGLARYEQYF
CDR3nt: TGTGCCAGCAGTCCGGGACTAGCGAGGTACGAGCAGTACTTC

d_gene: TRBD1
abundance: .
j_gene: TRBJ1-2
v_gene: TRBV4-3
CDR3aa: CASSQEWDRGLYGYTF
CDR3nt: TGCGCCAGCAGCCAAGAATGGGACAGGGGGCTCTATGGCTACACCTTC

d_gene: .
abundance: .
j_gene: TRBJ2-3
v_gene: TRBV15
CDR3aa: CATSRTKQGGTQYF
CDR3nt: TGTGCCACCAGCAGAACAAAGCAGGGAGGTACGCAGTATTTT

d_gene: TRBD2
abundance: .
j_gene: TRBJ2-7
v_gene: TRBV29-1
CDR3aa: CSVGSGGSAREQYF
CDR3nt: TGCAGCGTGGGATCCGGCGGGAGCGCCCGCGAGCAGTACTTC

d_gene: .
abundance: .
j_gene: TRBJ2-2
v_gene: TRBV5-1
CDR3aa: CASSLANANTGELFF
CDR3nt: TGCGCCAGCAGCTTGGCCAATGCGAACACCGGGGAGCTGTTTTTT

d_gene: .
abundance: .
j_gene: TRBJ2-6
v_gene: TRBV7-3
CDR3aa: CASSNRDSGANVLTF
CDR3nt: TGTGCCAGCAGCAACAGGGATTCTGGGGCCAACGTCCTGACTTTC

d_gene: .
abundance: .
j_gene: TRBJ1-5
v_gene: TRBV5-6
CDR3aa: CASSFGQYSNQPQHF
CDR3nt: TGTGCCAGCAGCTTTGGTCAGTATAGCAATCAGCCCCAGCATTTT

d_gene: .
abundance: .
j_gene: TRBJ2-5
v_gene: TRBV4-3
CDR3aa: CASSQREGTQYF
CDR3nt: TGCGCCAGCAGCCAGCGCGAGGGGACCCAGTACTTC